These 5 T cell receptor beta chains were all obtained from the same sample, sequenced in a study of control samples from healthy donors and cancer patients. The assay was immunoSEQ multiplex PCR, and TCRdb's table has in-frame clones only and misses some. The sample records about 80,000 clones, approximately 89% being singletons. Material for sequencing was blood. The receptors derive from a man aged 45-60 years in good health.

This chain joins TRBV6-4 and TRBJ2-3, with 12 bases that match TRBD2. J lost 2 bases, V lost 4 bases, and 1 base had no gene match. CDR3 length: 15 residues. Germline V gives CDR1 MRHNA, CDR2 SNTAGT. CDR3 sequence (DNA): TGTGCCAGCAGTGGACTAGCGGGGGACACAGATACGCAGTATTTT. Residues: CASSGLAGDTDTQYF.

This rearrangement joins TRBV5-1 to TRBJ1-2; D is perhaps TRBD1 (5 bases). The germline gives CDR1 SGHRS, CDR2 YFSETQ. Trimming cost V 4 bases and J 6 bases, with 19 bases left between them. This CDR3 region has 15 residues. The CDR3 DNA sequence: TGCGCCAGCAGCCCCTGGGGGAATCCCCTGGATGGCTACACCTTC. It yields the protein CASSPWGNPLDGYTF.

The gene calls are TRBV5-4 and TRBJ1-5; weak D call: TRBD1 (6 bases). This CDR3 region has 17 residues. The germline V gene has CDR1 SGHNT and CDR2 YYREEE (reference sequence). Deletions cut 0 bases from V and 3 bases from J, with 16 bases between. The CDR3 spells CASSLGGSRGNNQPQHF. DNA for the CDR3: TGTGCCAGCAGCTTGGGAGGGAGCAGGGGAAACAATCAGCCCCAGCATTTT.

This clone was seen a single time. The chain has TRBV18 and TRBJ2-2; a possible D gene is TRBD1 (6 bases). This CDR3 contains 15 residues. The V end lost 3 bases, the J end lost 1 base, and 9 bases lay between the germline ends. Germline V gene sequence: CDR1 KGHSH, CDR2 LQKENI. CDR3 in amino acids: CASSPTTGNTGELFF. The CDR3 region has the DNA TGTGCCAGCTCACCTACGACAGGGAACACCGGGGAGCTGTTTTTT.

J is TRBJ2-1 and V is TRBV6-6; a possible D gene is TRBD1 (5 bases). The CDR3 covers 15 residues. Germline CDR1 reads MNHNY; CDR2 reads SVGAGI (reference sequence). Trimming cost V 6 bases and J 0 bases, with 12 bases left between them. CDR3 coding DNA: TGTGCCAGCAGCTTTGGACAAAACTCCTACAATGAGCAGTTCTTC. Residues: CASSFGQNSYNEQFF.